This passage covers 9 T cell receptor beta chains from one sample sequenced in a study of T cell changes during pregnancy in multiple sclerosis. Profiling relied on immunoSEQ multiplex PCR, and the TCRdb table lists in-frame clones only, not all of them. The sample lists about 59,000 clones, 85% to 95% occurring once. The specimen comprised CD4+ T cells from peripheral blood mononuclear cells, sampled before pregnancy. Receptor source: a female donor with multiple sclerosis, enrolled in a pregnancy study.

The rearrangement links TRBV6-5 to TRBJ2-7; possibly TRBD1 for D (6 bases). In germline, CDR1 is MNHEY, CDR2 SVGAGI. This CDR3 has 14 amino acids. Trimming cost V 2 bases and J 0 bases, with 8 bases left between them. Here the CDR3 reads CASSYTGHSYEQYF. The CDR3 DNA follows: TGTGCCAGCAGTTACACGGGACACTCCTACGAGCAGTACTTC.

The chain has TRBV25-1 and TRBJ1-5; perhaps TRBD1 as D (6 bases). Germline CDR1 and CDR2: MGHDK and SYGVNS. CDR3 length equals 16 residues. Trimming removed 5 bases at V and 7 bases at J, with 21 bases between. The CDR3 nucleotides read TGTGCCAGCAGTCCAACTACACAGGGAAGGGGCCAGCCCCAGCATTTT. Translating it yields CASSPTTQGRGQPQHF.

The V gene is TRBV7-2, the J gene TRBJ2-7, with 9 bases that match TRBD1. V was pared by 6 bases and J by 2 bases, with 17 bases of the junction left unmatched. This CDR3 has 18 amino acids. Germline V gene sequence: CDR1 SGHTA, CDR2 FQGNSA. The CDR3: CASSYKSGTGISAYEQYF. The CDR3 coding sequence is TGTGCCAGCAGTTACAAGAGCGGGACAGGGATAAGTGCCTACGAGCAGTACTTC.

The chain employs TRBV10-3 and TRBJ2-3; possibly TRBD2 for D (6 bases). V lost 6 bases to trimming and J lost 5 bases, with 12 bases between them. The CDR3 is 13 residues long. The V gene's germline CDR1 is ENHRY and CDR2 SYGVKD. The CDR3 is CAIRGGLEDTQYF. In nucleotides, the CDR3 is TGTGCCATCAGGGGGGGACTGGAAGATACGCAGTATTTT.

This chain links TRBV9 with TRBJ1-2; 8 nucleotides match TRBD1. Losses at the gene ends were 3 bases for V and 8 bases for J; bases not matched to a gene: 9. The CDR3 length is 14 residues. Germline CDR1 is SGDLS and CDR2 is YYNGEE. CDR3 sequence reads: CASSAGGANGGYTF. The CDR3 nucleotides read TGTGCCAGCAGCGCAGGGGGCGCGAATGGAGGCTACACCTTC.

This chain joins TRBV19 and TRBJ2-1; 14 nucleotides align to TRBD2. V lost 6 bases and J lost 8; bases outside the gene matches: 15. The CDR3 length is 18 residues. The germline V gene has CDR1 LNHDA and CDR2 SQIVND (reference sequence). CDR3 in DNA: TGTGCCAGTAGCAGCTCAACGGGACTAGCGGGAGTAGGGGATGAGCAGTTCTTC. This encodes CASSSSTGLAGVGDEQFF. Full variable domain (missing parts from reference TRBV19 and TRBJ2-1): DGGITQSPKYLFRKEGQNVTLSCEQNLNHDAMYWYRQDPGQGLRLIYYSQIVNDFQKGDIAEGYSVSREKKESFPLTVTSAQKNPTAFYLCASSSSTGLAGVGDEQFFGPGTRLTVL.

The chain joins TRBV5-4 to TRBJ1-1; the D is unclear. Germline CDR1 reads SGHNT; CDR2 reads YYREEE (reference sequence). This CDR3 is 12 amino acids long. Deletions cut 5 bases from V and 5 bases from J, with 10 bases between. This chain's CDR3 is CASSLPGTEAFF. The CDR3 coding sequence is TGTGCCAGCAGTCTACCAGGAACTGAAGCTTTCTTT.

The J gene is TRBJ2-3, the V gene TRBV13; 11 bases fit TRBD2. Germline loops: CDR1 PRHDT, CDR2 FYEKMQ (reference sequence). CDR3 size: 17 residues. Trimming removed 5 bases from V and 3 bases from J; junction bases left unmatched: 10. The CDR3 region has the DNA TGTGCCAGCAGCCCCATTGTAGCGGGAGGGCCAACAGATACGCAGTATTTT. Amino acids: CASSPIVAGGPTDTQYF.

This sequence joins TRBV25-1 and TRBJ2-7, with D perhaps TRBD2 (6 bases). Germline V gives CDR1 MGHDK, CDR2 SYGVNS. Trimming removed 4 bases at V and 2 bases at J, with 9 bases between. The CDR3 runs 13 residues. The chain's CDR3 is CASSVSGAYEQYF. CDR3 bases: TGTGCCAGCAGTGTTTCGGGAGCCTACGAGCAGTACTTC.